This T cell receptor (beta chain) was recorded in a study of OX40 agonist ivuxolimab in advanced cancers. Some clones are missing from TCRdb's copy, which holds only in-frame ones; the method was immunoSEQ multiplex PCR. The profile shows around 85,000 clones, about 89% of them singletons. Germline V gene data show CDR1 as MNHEY and CDR2 as SMNVEV (reference sequence). This CDR3 comprises 13 residues. Trimming cost V 2 bases and J 3 bases, with 7 bases left between them. This clonotype originated in an adult with an advanced solid tumor such as melanoma, head and neck, liver or kidney cancer. V is TRBV27 and J is TRBJ1-1; D is perhaps TRBD1 (5 bases). Sequencing used CD4+ or CD8+ T cells sorted from blood, obtained in a trial of the OX40 agonist ivuxolimab. Written as DNA, the CDR3 is TGTGCCAGCAGTTTACGGGGGGACACTGAAGCTTTCTTT. This codes for CASSLRGDTEAFF.